These T cell receptor beta chains were read from a single sample in a study of neurological immune-mediated disorders. TCRdb re-called the 5' RACE reads with MiXCR, one entry per CDR3 protein. The data contain over 25,000 distinct CDR3 sequences, around a quarter of them singletons. The sample taken for sequencing was CD4+ T cells from blood. These receptors were taken from a man between 45 and 60 years old with HTLV-1-associated myelopathy (HAM/TSP). The conserved cysteine and the conserved F or W are not part of the CDR3 here. A D gene is named only where the DNA matches it firmly. Clone size is shown for a subset of rows, as once, few, many or a class of expanded clone.

CDR3 protein	J gene	D gene	V gene	clone size
ASSYGGARKNSPLH	TRBJ1-6	NA	TRBV6-5	few
ASSGRGQRNTEAF	TRBJ1-1	TRBD1	TRBV11-2	NA
ASSLGVRENTEAF	TRBJ1-1	NA	TRBV5-5	NA
ASSLDAGLGNSPLH	TRBJ1-6	NA	TRBV5-1	many
ASSLGLGDEKLF	TRBJ1-4	NA	TRBV12-3/TRBV12-4	many
ASSADRDSSYNEQF	TRBJ2-1	NA	TRBV14	NA
ASSPQTGLETQY	TRBJ2-5	TRBD1	TRBV9	many
ASSQETQY	TRBJ2-5	NA	TRBV3-1	many
ASSVLVRDTQY	TRBJ2-3	NA	TRBV27	many
ASSLIKGRNEQY	TRBJ2-7	NA	TRBV5-5	many